The next 27 T cell receptor beta chains were all read from a single sample in a study of CD8 T cells in ankylosing spondylitis (dated by TCRdb to the late 2010s). Study-wide conclusions, independent of this receptor: A TCR beta motif made up of seven or eight highly homologous amino acid variants appeared to be characteristic of blood from ankylosing spondylitis patients.

Library generation was performed with 5' RACE. The sequencer was an Illumina HiSeq 2500. TCRdb trimmed public reads at Q25 via fastp, called clones via MiXCR and kept in-frame beta chains. Each record represents a unique CDR3 protein, reported with the most common genes and DNA among its rows. This sample holds 670,000 or so distinct CDR3 sequences; roughly 19% were observed only once. Jointly, the top ten make up around 20% of the sample. Antigens of these TCRs are unknown. What was sequenced was blood, either unsorted or a sorted T cell fraction (not recorded which). The source is a male donor with ankylosing spondylitis.

This clonotype was seen a few times. This chain uses TRBV3-1 with TRBJ1-4; no clear D gene. Germline values: CDR1 LGHDT, CDR2 YNNKEL (reference sequence). Deletions cut 0 bases from V and 11 bases from J, with 10 bases between. The CDR3 consists of 13 residues. The CDR3 loop reads CASSQDTGEKLFF. Written as DNA, the CDR3 is TGTGCCAGCAGCCAAGATACCGGGGAGAAACTGTTTTTT.

Only a few counts were recorded for this clonotype. This chain joins TRBV4-2 and TRBJ2-7; TRBD2 is a possible D gene (6 bases). The germline V and J ends were trimmed by 1 base and 4 bases, with 11 bases remaining between them. The CDR3 totals 14 residues. The V gene's germline CDR1 is LGHNA and CDR2 YNFKEQ. The CDR3 region has the DNA TGTGCCAGCAGCCAAGTCATGGGGGGATACGAGCAGTACTTC. Its translation is CASSQVMGGYEQYF.

This chain uses TRBV20-1 with TRBJ2-7, with 12 bases fitting TRBD2. From germline, CDR1 is DFQATT and CDR2 SNEGSKA (reference sequence). The V and J ends lost 2 bases and 3 bases, in that order; junction bases with no gene match: 14. The CDR3 has 18 residues. The CDR3 loop is CSARPGRTSGMGNYEQYF. The CDR3 nucleotides read TGCAGTGCTAGACCAGGGAGGACTAGCGGGATGGGAAACTACGAGCAGTACTTC.

V usage is TRBV5-1 and J usage is TRBJ1-2; D remains unclear. Trimming left V 0 bases short and J 7 bases short, with 10 bases between. Germline V CDR1 and CDR2: SGHRS, YFSETQ. This CDR3 is built from 13 residues. CDR3 DNA sequence: TGCGCCAGCAGCTTGGAAGGGATGCGTGGCTACACCTTC. Its translation is CASSLEGMRGYTF.

The rearrangement joins TRBV20-1 to TRBJ2-3; possibly TRBD1 or TRBD2 for D (5 bases each). Germline-derived CDR1 and CDR2 are DFQATT and SNEGSKA (reference sequence). The CDR3 has 15 amino acids. Trimming took 3 bases from V and 3 from J, leaving 16 bases between them. The CDR3 DNA sequence: TGCAGTGCTAGTTTGGTTAGGGGAGCAACAGATACGCAGTATTTT. This translates into CSASLVRGATDTQYF.

This chain links TRBV6-5 with TRBJ1-1, with D maybe TRBD1 (5 bases). The CDR3 covers 16 residues. V was pared by 2 bases and J by 1 base, with 14 bases between. CDR1 is MNHEY and CDR2 is SVGAGI in the germline V gene. The CDR3 region has the DNA TGTGCCAGCAGTTACCGCCGGGGCCGGGGGAACACTGAAGCTTTCTTT. The encoded protein is CASSYRRGRGNTEAFF.

Here the CDR3 reads CASRPPGREGTGELFF. DNA of the CDR3: TGTGCCAGCAGACCCCCGGGAAGGGAGGGAACCGGGGAGCTGTTTTTT. V is TRBV12-3 or TRBV12-4 and J is TRBJ2-2, with 7 positions matching TRBD2. V was clipped by 6 bases and J by 5 bases; unmatched bases: 12. CDR3 length equals 16 residues.

V is TRBV3-1 and J is TRBJ2-6; TRBD1 aligns across 10 bases. Germline V CDR1 and CDR2: LGHDT, YNNKEL (reference sequence). The trim removed 2 bases at V and 0 bases at J, leaving 4 bases unmatched. There are 18 residues in the CDR3. The CDR3 loop reads CASSQFGTGDSGANVLTF. Here the CDR3 DNA reads TGTGCCAGCAGCCAATTCGGGACAGGGGACTCTGGGGCCAACGTCCTGACTTTC.

The CDR3 DNA follows: TGTGCCAGCAGTTTCCCACTAGATACGCAGTATTTT. It codes for CASSFPLDTQYF. The chain combines TRBV12-3 or TRBV12-4 with TRBJ2-3; the D is unclear. Trimming shortened V by 3 bases and J by 5 bases, and 6 bases separated the two germline ends. This CDR3 contains 12 residues.

The chain recombines TRBV20-1 with TRBJ2-1; D possibly corresponds to TRBD2 (6 bases). V was pared by 4 bases and J by 3 bases, with 13 bases between. Per germline, CDR1 DFQATT and CDR2 SNEGSKA (reference sequence). There are 14 residues in the CDR3. The CDR3 DNA is TGCAGTGCTAAATGGACGGGAGACTACAATGAGCAGTTCTTC. Protein sequence: CSAKWTGDYNEQFF.

The V call is TRBV5-5, the J call TRBJ2-5, with TRBD2 as a possible D gene (6 bases). CDR3 size: 14 residues. The V end was cut by 5 bases, the J end by 1 base, with 12 bases between. Looked up from germline, CDR1 is SGHKS and CDR2 is YYEKEE (reference sequence). The CDR3 is CASRVGGTQETQYF. The CDR3 DNA reads TGTGCCAGCAGGGTGGGCGGGACCCAAGAGACCCAGTACTTC.

The chain joins TRBV6-5 to TRBJ1-6; 11 bases line up with TRBD1. CDR1 is MNHEY and CDR2 is SVGAGI in the germline V gene. V trimming: 4 bases; J trimming: 4 bases; junction bases outside the gene matches: 6. The CDR3 totals 17 residues. CDR3: CASSSRGQGGYNSPLHF. The CDR3 DNA follows: TGTGCCAGCAGTTCCCGGGGACAGGGGGGATATAATTCACCCCTCCACTTT.

The V and J genes are TRBV28 and TRBJ2-1; D may be TRBD2 (6 bases). In germline, CDR1 is MDHEN, CDR2 SYDVKM. The CDR3 contains 18 residues. V shed 1 base and J shed 6 bases, with 22 bases lying between them. This CDR3 reads CASSLLVADAYRGNEQFF. The CDR3 bases are TGTGCCAGCAGTTTATTAGTAGCGGATGCCTATAGGGGCAATGAGCAGTTCTTC.

The chain combines TRBV27 with TRBJ2-7, with D maybe TRBD1 (7 bases). Germline lookup yields CDR1 MNHEY and CDR2 SMNVEV (reference sequence). The CDR3 consists of 13 residues. Trimming removed 6 bases from V and 5 bases from J, with 14 bases in between. CDR3 DNA: TGTGCCAGCAGCTTGACAGGGAGGCACGAGCAGTACTTC. Protein sequence: CASSLTGRHEQYF.

The chain's CDR3 is CASSQAYGGEQFF. For the CDR3, the DNA is TGCGCCAGCAGCCAAGCTTACGGTGGTGAGCAGTTCTTC. The chain employs TRBV4-1 and TRBJ2-1; no definite D call. Germline values: CDR1 MGHRA, CDR2 YSYEKL. V lost 1 base, J lost 9 bases, and 10 bases lay in between. The CDR3 has 13 residues.

The chain combines TRBV6-6 with TRBJ2-5, with D possibly being TRBD1 or TRBD2 (6 bases each). Trimming pared 6 bases from V and 5 bases from J, leaving 13 bases between. The CDR3 is 13 residues long. Germline V gene lookup returns CDR1 MNHNY and CDR2 SVGAGI (reference sequence). CDR3 sequence reads: CASRTFGGETQYF. The CDR3 coding sequence is TGTGCCAGCAGGACCTTCGGGGGCGAGACCCAGTACTTC.

The V gene is TRBV12-3 or TRBV12-4, the J gene TRBJ2-7; 10 nucleotides line up with TRBD1. The CDR3 runs 15 residues. V shed 5 bases and J 1 base; nucleotides not matched to a gene: 5. This CDR3 is CASSRGQGYSYEQYF. CDR3 DNA sequence: TGTGCCAGCAGTAGGGGACAGGGGTATTCCTACGAGCAGTACTTC.

The V and J genes are TRBV9 and TRBJ2-3, with D perhaps assigned TRBD1 or TRBD2 (5 bases each). This CDR3 spans 12 amino acids. Trimming took 5 bases from V and 4 from J, leaving 8 bases between them. Germline loops: CDR1 SGDLS, CDR2 YYNGEE. The CDR3, as DNA: TGTGCCAGCAGGGGGGTTCCAGATACGCAGTATTTT. Translating gives CASRGVPDTQYF.

There are a few counts of this clonotype. This chain links TRBV6-1 with TRBJ2-5; no clear D gene. The ends were cut back, 4 bases at V and 5 bases at J, with 14 bases in the middle. Per germline, CDR1 MNHNS and CDR2 SASEGT. CDR3 size: 14 residues. The CDR3 reads CASSGTALSETQYF. CDR3 nucleotides: TGTGCCAGCAGTGGGACGGCCCTTAGCGAGACCCAGTACTTC.

V is TRBV7-8 and J is TRBJ2-2, with a possible D match to TRBD2 (6 bases). CDR1 is SGHVS, CDR2 FQNEAQ, per germline. This CDR3 has 18 amino acids. Trimming took 0 bases from V and 0 from J, leaving 14 bases between them. CDR3 residues: CASSLAPGLLSNTGELFF. The DNA of the CDR3 is TGTGCCAGCAGCTTAGCCCCCGGACTATTATCGAACACCGGGGAGCTGTTTTTT.

The chain employs TRBV6-1 and TRBJ1-3; 7 bases fit TRBD1. J was trimmed by 0 bases and V by 6 bases; bases with no gene match: 5. This CDR3 is 15 amino acids long. Looked up from germline, CDR1 is MNHNS and CDR2 is SASEGT. DNA for the CDR3: TGTGCCAGCAGCCGACAGGGCCTCTCTGGAAACACCATATATTTT. Residues: CASSRQGLSGNTIYF.

This clonotype turned up a few times. The J gene is TRBJ2-7, the V gene TRBV12-3 or TRBV12-4, with 7 bases fitting TRBD1. V shed 6 bases and J 4 bases; nucleotides not matched to a gene: 6. The CDR3 has 13 residues. Here the CDR3 DNA reads TGTGCCAGCAGGTCCGGGACAGCATACGAGCAGTACTTC. Its translation is CASRSGTAYEQYF.

This clonotype has just a few counts. The chain has TRBV4-2 and TRBJ2-7; no clear D. Deletions cut 1 base from V and 5 bases from J, with 21 bases between. CDR1 and CDR2 from the germline V gene are LGHNA and YNFKEQ. The CDR3 spans 17 residues. The CDR3 bases are TGTGCCAGCAGCCAAGGTGCTGCGGCCACCCGTTCGGACGAGCAGTACTTC. It is translated as CASSQGAAATRSDEQYF.

The chain employs TRBV29-1 and TRBJ2-3, with D tentatively TRBD1 or TRBD2 (6 bases each). Trimming stripped 4 bases from V and 0 bases from J, with 8 bases between. The CDR3 is 13 amino acids. Germline V lookup: CDR1 SQVTM, CDR2 ANQGSEA. CDR3 nucleotide sequence: TGCAGCGTTGGGGGGGCTAGCACAGATACGCAGTATTTT. Protein: CSVGGASTDTQYF.

This clonotype was detected a few times. The chain carries TRBV3-1 and TRBJ1-5; D possibly corresponds to TRBD1 (6 bases). There are 13 residues in the CDR3. V shed 3 bases and J shed 5 bases, with 8 bases lying between them. From germline, CDR1 is LGHDT and CDR2 YNNKEL (reference sequence). CDR3 coding DNA: TGTGCCAGCAGCCATGGGGGCGATCAGCCCCAGCATTTT. This gives the protein CASSHGGDQPQHF.

This clonotype was observed at least ten times. The chain has TRBV4-2 and TRBJ1-3, with D perhaps matching TRBD1 (5 bases). Germline assignment: CDR1 LGHNA and CDR2 YNFKEQ. CDR3 length: 21 residues. V lost 0 bases to trimming and J lost 0 bases, with 24 bases between them. The CDR3 DNA follows: TGTGCCAGCAGCCAAGATTTCCCGGGACCGGGCCTCGCGATCTCTGGAAACACCATATATTTT. This encodes CASSQDFPGPGLAISGNTIYF.

This clonotype was found a few times. The chain recombines TRBV4-1 with TRBJ2-3; 9 nucleotides match TRBD2. Per the germline V gene, CDR1 is MGHRA and CDR2 is YSYEKL. V gave up 2 bases and J gave up 2 bases; unmatched junction bases: 5. This CDR3 has 16 residues. CDR3 region: CASSQTGTSPTDTQYF. CDR3 DNA sequence: TGCGCCAGCAGCCAAACGGGGACTAGCCCCACAGATACGCAGTATTTT.